Given below is one T cell receptor (beta chain) in context. Its antigen is unidentified. The sample originates from a study of OX40 agonist ivuxolimab in advanced cancers. At the level of the study: The study gave patients intravenous ivuxolimab at 0.01 to 10 mg/kg every 2 weeks. Study results and caveats: Nonresponders, in some cases, also had low normalized T-cell clonal expansion. The average count of expanded clones was higher among CD8+ T cells than among CD4+. Patients who responded partially at 0.1-3.0 mg/kg showed clonal expansion ranking among the lowest.

This CDR3 has 14 amino acids. With V trimmed by 3 bases and J by 5 bases, 3 bases remained unmatched. Germline CDR1 is LNHDA and CDR2 is SQIVND (reference sequence). The protocol was immunoSEQ multiplex PCR, while the TCRdb copy is restricted to in-frame clones and leaves out a portion. Here the sample spans roughly 70,000 clones, 88% being singletons. The specimen was CD4+ or CD8+ T cells sorted from blood, collected in a trial of the OX40 agonist ivuxolimab. This TCR was recovered from an adult with an advanced solid tumor such as melanoma, head and neck, liver or kidney cancer. This chain joins TRBV19 and TRBJ2-2, with 7 bases that match TRBD1. For the CDR3, the DNA is TGTGCCAGTAGTATGGGACAGCAAACCGGGGAGCTGTTTTTT. It translates to CASSMGQQTGELFF.